The clone carrying this T cell receptor beta chain was observed once. Its antigen is unknown. The authors obtained PBMCs from around 11 ml of fresh peripheral blood. The data originate from a study of T cells in Graves' hyperthyroidism and ophthalmopathy. Study-wide results and limits: Researchers found most expanded thyroid clonotypes above 0.001 in blood as well.

Germline V gives CDR1 DFQATT, CDR2 SNEGSKA (reference sequence). J was trimmed by 4 bases and V by 3 bases; bases with no gene match: 4. The CDR3 spans 13 residues. It was RNA transcripts that yielded the amplified TCR beta CDR3 regions. First-round RT-PCR targeting the TCR CDR3 was performed with the HTBI primer set. TCRdb re-analysed the multiplex PCR reads in MiXCR, keeping a single row per CDR3 protein. The table includes about 350,000 distinct CDR3 sequences, about 14% detected once. J is TRBJ2-7 and V is TRBV20-1, with TRBD2 matching over 9 bases. The sequence was collected from a woman aged 30 to 39 with Graves' hyperthyroidism. The sequencing sample was made of blood. CDR3 sequence: CSASLAGTYEQYF. For the CDR3, the DNA is TGCAGTGCTAGCCTAGCGGGAACTTACGAGCAGTACTTC.